One and the same sample provided the 11 T cell receptor beta chains below, sequenced in a study of blood T cell repertoires in COVID-19. Repertoires were generated with immunoSEQ multiplex PCR, while TCRdb's copy carries only in-frame clones and drops some. The sample has around 250,000 clones, approximately 86% seen once; the top ten hold under 2%. Material: PBMCs or T cells enriched from blood (not recorded which). These TCRs come from a woman aged 45-65 years who had recovered from COVID-19.

The V call is TRBV5-4, the J call TRBJ2-1, with 7 bases identical to TRBD1. CDR3 size: 15 residues. After removal of 4 bases from V and 0 bases from J, the junction contained 4 bases not matched to a gene. Germline values: CDR1 SGHNT, CDR2 YYREEE (reference sequence). CDR3 sequence (DNA): TGTGCCAGCAGCCCGGCAGGGGGCTCCTACAATGAGCAGTTCTTC. It is translated as CASSPAGGSYNEQFF.

The V gene is TRBV5-4, the J gene TRBJ2-3; 10 bases are shared with TRBD2. Germline loops: CDR1 SGHNT, CDR2 YYREEE (reference sequence). The CDR3 is 14 amino acids. After removal of 3 bases from V and 7 bases from J, the junction contained 5 bases not matched to a gene. The CDR3 nucleotides read TGTGCCAGCAGCTCCCTAGCGGGGGTACATACGCAGTATTTT. Its translation: CASSSLAGVHTQYF.

The rearrangement uses TRBV7-9 and TRBJ2-5; maybe TRBD2 (6 bases). The CDR3 spans 14 residues. V was clipped by 1 base and J by 2 bases, with 8 bases between them. Looked up from germline, CDR1 is SEHNR and CDR2 is FQNEAQ (reference sequence). In DNA, the CDR3 is TGTGCCAGCAGCTTAGGCCTAGCGCAAGAGACCCAGTACTTC. Protein: CASSLGLAQETQYF.

This chain links TRBV27 with TRBJ2-7, with a weak D call TRBD2 (6 bases). CDR1 and CDR2 from the germline V gene are MNHEY and SMNVEV (reference sequence). The CDR3 loop spans 14 amino acids. With 4 bases removed from V and 3 bases from J, the gap between germline ends came to 13 bases. The CDR3 loop reads CASSSMTRNYEQYF. The DNA for the CDR3 is TGTGCCAGCAGTTCGATGACTAGAAACTACGAGCAGTACTTC.

The rearrangement uses TRBV29-1 and TRBJ2-2; 7 positions match TRBD2. Germline assignment: CDR1 SQVTM and CDR2 ANQGSEA. The V and J ends lost 0 bases and 2 bases, in that order; junction bases with no gene match: 6. The CDR3 is made up of 16 amino acids. DNA for the CDR3: TGCAGCGTTGAAGAACGGCTAGCGGAAAACACCGGGGAGCTGTTTTTT. It yields the protein CSVEERLAENTGELFF.

The chain recombines TRBV12-3 or TRBV12-4 with TRBJ1-3; no clear D. Trimming took off 2 bases at V and 0 bases at J, with 2 bases between the two ends. The CDR3 extends over 13 amino acids. The CDR3 loop reads CASSLLSGNTIYF. The CDR3 coding sequence is TGTGCCAGCAGTTTACTCTCTGGAAACACCATATATTTT.

The CDR3 is CATSRDLIGGRDGYTF. For the CDR3, the DNA is TGTGCCACCAGCAGAGATCTCATCGGGGGACGAGATGGCTACACCTTC. The chain uses TRBV15 and TRBJ1-2, with a tentative D call TRBD1 (5 bases). Trimming stripped 0 bases from V and 6 bases from J, with 17 bases between. Germline V lookup: CDR1 LNHNV, CDR2 YYDKDF (reference sequence). The length of the CDR3 is 16 residues.

The chain carries TRBV6-6 and TRBJ2-7; 7 bases align to TRBD1. V was pared by 8 bases and J by 3 bases, with 13 bases of the junction left unmatched. Per the germline V gene, CDR1 is MNHNY and CDR2 is SVGAGI (reference sequence). The CDR3 consists of 15 residues. The CDR3, as DNA: TGTGCCAGCGAGGGAGACAGGGCGACTCTCTACGAGCAGTACTTC. This codes for CASEGDRATLYEQYF.

V and J are TRBV7-3 and TRBJ2-2; 10 bases map to TRBD2. The CDR3 runs to 16 residues. CDR1 is SGHTA, CDR2 FQGTGA, per germline. V shed 5 bases and J 8 bases; nucleotides not matched to a gene: 11. The CDR3 is CASSAHTSGKSGELFF. In DNA, the CDR3 is TGTGCCAGCAGCGCCCATACTAGCGGGAAGTCGGGGGAGCTGTTTTTT.

V is TRBV18 and J is TRBJ2-2; the match to TRBD1 covers 7 bases. The junction had 7 bases not matched to a gene; V was cut back by 4 bases and J by 5 bases. CDR1 KGHSH and CDR2 LQKENI come from the germline V gene. This CDR3 region has 15 residues. CDR3 sequence: CASSLDRAVTGELFF. The CDR3 DNA reads TGTGCCAGCTCACTCGACAGGGCGGTAACCGGGGAGCTGTTTTTT.

V gene TRBV6-4 combines with J gene TRBJ1-2; weak D call: TRBD1 (6 bases). The V gene lost 6 bases and the J gene lost 8 bases, with 19 bases spanning the gap. The CDR3 is made up of 14 amino acids. Germline loops: CDR1 MRHNA, CDR2 SNTAGT. The CDR3 region is CASSPTEGGNGYTF. CDR3 nucleotides: TGTGCCAGCAGCCCGACAGAGGGGGGGAACGGCTACACCTTC.